This T cell receptor beta chain was recovered during a study of T cell changes during pregnancy in multiple sclerosis. Method: immunoSEQ multiplex PCR; TCRdb's copy keeps in-frame clones and lacks some. The table has about 46,000 clones, 90% to 95% seen once; the top ten hold approximately 4.2%. The CDR3 contains 14 residues. V gave up 5 bases and J gave up 2 bases, with 12 bases separating them. Per germline, CDR1 SGHVS and CDR2 FNYEAQ. Sequenced material: CD8+ T cells from peripheral blood mononuclear cells, taken in the first trimester of pregnancy. The chain employs TRBV7-6 and TRBJ1-2; no firm D call. This receptor was taken from a female donor with multiple sclerosis, enrolled in a pregnancy study. This CDR3 is CASSPLVYNYGYTF. The CDR3 DNA reads as TGTGCCAGCAGCCCCTTGGTCTACAACTATGGCTACACCTTC.